These 24 T cell receptor beta chains share one sample of origin, sequenced in a study of stem cell transplantation in POMP-related autoinflammatory disease. Sequenced by immunoSEQ multiplex PCR; TCRdb stores in-frame clones only, minus some. The sample has about 10,000 clones; around 87% are singletons. Antigens for these TCRs are unknown. Study-wide points: Patients with PRAID showed a restricted number of unique TRB V-J gene pairings. Across all analyzed T-cell subsets, patients with PRAID tended toward reduced diversity and increased clonality.

Material: CD8+ T cells from PBMCs, obtained before stem cell transplantation. These receptors all stem from a human donor with POMP-related autoinflammation and immune dysregulation (PRAID).

This clone was detected a few times. The J gene is TRBJ1-2, the V gene TRBV5-4, with 7 positions matching TRBD1. Germline lookup yields CDR1 SGHNT and CDR2 YYREEE (reference sequence). V lost 0 bases to trimming and J lost 6 bases; unmatched junction nucleotides: 8. The CDR3 sequence is 15 residues long. The CDR3 DNA follows: TGTGCCAGCAGCTTGGTCGGACAGGCATACGATGGCTACACCTTC. It is translated as CASSLVGQAYDGYTF. The full variable domain, in which reference TRBV5-4 and TRBJ1-2 provide the parts outside the CDR3, is ETGVTQSPTHLIKTRGQQVTLRCSSQSGHNTVSWYQQALGQGPQFIFQYYREEENGRGNFPPRFSGLQFPNYSSELNVNALELDDSALYLCASSLVGQAYDGYTFGSGTRLTVV.

This clone has just one count. The chain recombines TRBV6-6 with TRBJ2-1; D might be TRBD2 (6 bases). CDR3 length: 14 amino acids. In germline, CDR1 is MNHNY, CDR2 SVGAGI (reference sequence). Trimming stripped 5 bases from V and 7 bases from J, with 15 bases between. The CDR3 nucleotides are TGTGCCAGCAGTGGGGACGGGAGCCGAAATGAGCAGTTCTTC. Residues: CASSGDGSRNEQFF.

This chain links TRBV19 with TRBJ2-5; D not certain. Germline V CDR1 and CDR2: LNHDA, SQIVND (reference sequence). The V end lost 5 bases, the J end lost 5 bases, and 12 bases lay between the germline ends. The CDR3 covers 13 residues. CDR3 coding DNA: TGTGCCAGTAGTCCTGTTGTGGGGGAGACCCAGTACTTC. Translating it yields CASSPVVGETQYF. The full variable domain, its missing parts supplied by reference TRBV19 and TRBJ2-5, is DGGITQSPKYLFRKEGQNVTLSCEQNLNHDAMYWYRQDPGQGLRLIYYSQIVNDFQKGDIAEGYSVSREKKESFPLTVTSAQKNPTAFYLCASSPVVGETQYFGPGTRLLVL.

In its sample, this clone is medium-sized. The V gene is TRBV4-2, the J gene TRBJ2-3; 8 nucleotides agree with TRBD1. The germline V gene has CDR1 LGHNA and CDR2 YNFKEQ. V shed 1 base, J shed 4 bases, and the junction held 4 bases outside the gene matches. The length of the CDR3 is 15 residues. The CDR3 spells CASSQGGQGADTQYF. The CDR3 region has the DNA TGTGCCAGCAGCCAAGGAGGACAGGGAGCAGATACGCAGTATTTT.

The rearrangement joins TRBV28 to TRBJ1-4; D is unresolved. The V and J ends lost 5 bases and 3 bases respectively, with 7 bases between them. This CDR3 is 13 amino acids long. The germline V gene has CDR1 MDHEN and CDR2 SYDVKM. The DNA of the CDR3 is TGTGCCAGCAGTCCCGGACCTAATGAAAAACTGTTTTTT. Translation: CASSPGPNEKLFF.

This sequence joins TRBV5-6 and TRBJ2-7; 11 bases align to TRBD1. Losses at the gene ends were 4 bases for V and 2 bases for J; bases not matched to a gene: 8. CDR1 and CDR2 from the germline V gene are SGHDT and YYEEEE. This CDR3 has 16 residues. This chain's CDR3 is CASSGPGTGGPYEQYF. CDR3 nucleotide sequence: TGTGCCAGCAGCGGCCCCGGGACAGGGGGGCCCTACGAGCAGTACTTC.

The chain has TRBV4-3 and TRBJ2-1, with D unclear. The germline CDR1 and CDR2 sequences are LGHNA and YSLEER. The CDR3 spans 11 residues. The V gene lost 3 bases and the J gene lost 7 bases, with 4 bases spanning the gap. CDR3: CASSHGNEQFF. For the CDR3, the DNA is TGCGCCAGCAGCCATGGGAATGAGCAGTTCTTC.

This chain joins TRBV9 and TRBJ2-1; 10 bases map to TRBD2. CDR3 length equals 16 residues. Germline-derived CDR1 and CDR2 are SGDLS and YYNGEE. Trimming at V came to 4 bases and at J to 9 bases, leaving 13 bases not matched to a gene. For the CDR3, the DNA is TGTGCCAGCAGCTCCCTAGCGGGAGTTTTCAACGGTGAGCAGTTCTTC. Encoded protein: CASSSLAGVFNGEQFF.

This rearrangement joins TRBV10-2 to TRBJ1-1; D not resolved. The CDR3 is made up of 13 amino acids. The V and J ends lost 7 bases and 6 bases respectively, with 15 bases between them. Germline V gives CDR1 WSHSY, CDR2 SAAADI. The CDR3: CASTSPLQPEAFF. The CDR3, as DNA: TGCGCCAGCACGAGCCCACTACAGCCTGAAGCTTTCTTT.

The chain carries TRBV30 and TRBJ2-5; 10 positions agree with TRBD1. The CDR3 covers 14 residues. V lost 3 bases, J lost 5 bases, and 6 bases stayed unmatched. Germline CDR1 reads GTSNPN; CDR2 reads SVGIG (reference sequence). CDR3 region: CAWSRTGGPETQYF. Here the CDR3 DNA reads TGTGCCTGGAGCCGGACAGGGGGACCGGAGACCCAGTACTTC.

The CDR3 is CAWRGGYSTNEKLFF. CDR3 in DNA: TGTGCCTGGAGGGGGGGGTATTCAACTAATGAAAAACTGTTTTTT. This chain joins TRBV30 and TRBJ1-4, with D perhaps TRBD1 (5 bases). Germline V gene lookup returns CDR1 GTSNPN and CDR2 SVGIG (reference sequence). The V and J ends lost 3 bases and 0 bases respectively, with 11 bases between them. The CDR3 runs 15 residues.

A single count supports this clone. V is TRBV6-5 and J is TRBJ1-1; D is undetermined. CDR3 length equals 14 residues. CDR1 is MNHEY and CDR2 is SVGAGI in the germline V gene. V dropped 3 bases and J dropped 4 bases, with 12 bases sitting between them. CDR3 region: CASSYGGAVTEAFF. CDR3 DNA sequence: TGTGCCAGCAGTTATGGCGGCGCGGTCACTGAAGCTTTCTTT.

The chain employs TRBV18 and TRBJ2-7, with 8 nucleotides matching TRBD1. Germline CDR1 and CDR2: KGHSH and LQKENI. Unmatched junction bases numbered 6, after V lost 2 bases and J lost 0 bases. This CDR3 has 16 residues. The CDR3 loop is CASSPRTGQSSYEQYF. DNA of the CDR3: TGTGCCAGCTCACCAAGGACAGGGCAAAGCTCCTACGAGCAGTACTTC. The entire variable domain, with the rest obtained from reference TRBV18 and TRBJ2-7, is as follows: NAGVMQNPRHLVRRRGQEARLRCSPMKGHSHVYWYRQLPEEGLKFMVYLQKENIIDESGMPKERFSAEFPKEGPSILRIQQVVRGDSAAYFCASSPRTGQSSYEQYFGPGTRLTVT.

This chain joins TRBV18 and TRBJ1-2; TRBD1 matches at 10 bases. The V segment lost 3 bases and the J segment 3 bases; nucleotides outside the gene matches: 1. CDR1 is KGHSH, CDR2 LQKENI, per germline. The CDR3 consists of 14 residues. The DNA for the CDR3 is TGTGCCAGCTCACCGGGGACAGGGGACTATGGCTACACCTTC. Translating gives CASSPGTGDYGYTF.

This chain joins TRBV29-1 and TRBJ1-2; D unclear. The CDR3 spans 9 residues. With 5 bases removed from V and 9 bases from J, the gap between germline ends came to 7 bases. The germline V gene has CDR1 SQVTM and CDR2 ANQGSEA. CDR3 DNA sequence: TGCAGCGTTAATGGGTGCTACACCTTC. This translates into CSVNGCYTF.

This clone was observed a single time. V and J are TRBV7-8 and TRBJ1-1, with D possibly TRBD1 on 6 matching bases. V was pared by 2 bases and J by 5 bases, with 12 bases between. Germline V CDR1 and CDR2: SGHVS, FQNEAQ. The CDR3 has 14 amino acids. CDR3 DNA sequence: TGTGCCAGCAGCTTATTTCGAGGGGGTACTGAAGCTTTCTTT. Its protein is CASSLFRGGTEAFF.

This clone came up once. V is TRBV5-6 and J is TRBJ1-2; tentatively, D is TRBD1 (6 bases). This CDR3 contains 15 residues. Per germline, CDR1 SGHDT and CDR2 YYEEEE. Trimming took off 0 bases at V and 4 bases at J, with 13 bases between the two ends. Here the CDR3 reads CASSLDGGGVYGYTF. The CDR3 bases are TGTGCCAGCAGCTTGGACGGGGGCGGCGTCTATGGCTACACCTTC.

This clone was seen a handful of times. A read error is the likely source, as a far larger clone sits one nucleotide away. The sample carries other DNA sequences with the same CDR3. The V and J genes are TRBV5-8 and TRBJ1-5; 10 bases are shared with TRBD1. J gave up 6 bases and V 4 bases, and 1 base lay outside the gene matches. CDR1 and CDR2 (germline): SGHTS, YDEGEE. The length of the CDR3 is 13 residues. The CDR3 reads CASSRTGGQPQHF. The CDR3 region has the DNA TGTGCCAGCAGCCGGACAGGGGGTCAGCCCCAGCATTTT. The full variable domain, in which reference TRBV5-8 and TRBJ1-5 provide the parts outside the CDR3, is EAGVTQSPTHLIKTRGQQATLRCSPISGHTSVYWYQQALGLGLQFLLWYDEGEERNRGNFPPRFSGRQFPNYSSELNVNALELEDSALYLCASSRTGGQPQHFGDGTRLSIL.

V gene TRBV7-8 combines with J gene TRBJ2-5; the match to TRBD2 covers 15 bases. Germline V gives CDR1 SGHVS, CDR2 FQNEAQ. This CDR3 contains 19 residues. The V segment lost 3 bases and the J segment 5 bases; nucleotides outside the gene matches: 13. The CDR3 bases are TGTGCCAGCAGCTTTACAGGGACTAGCGGGGGGCCGGGGAGGGAGACCCAGTACTTC. Protein product: CASSFTGTSGGPGRETQYF.

The CDR3 region has the DNA TGTGCCAGCAGTTACTCTAGCAGGGTCATGGGCAATGAGCAGTTCTTC. Its protein is CASSYSSRVMGNEQFF. This rearrangement joins TRBV6-5 to TRBJ2-1; D is perhaps TRBD1 (5 bases). This CDR3 is built from 16 residues. V was cut by 0 bases and J by 6 bases, with 15 bases left in between. Germline V gene sequence: CDR1 MNHEY, CDR2 SVGAGI.

The chain links TRBV6-4 to TRBJ1-2; D perhaps matches TRBD1 (6 bases). The germline gives CDR1 MRHNA, CDR2 SNTAGT. The CDR3 covers 14 residues. V lost 0 bases and J lost 7, with 12 bases in between. The CDR3 nucleotides read TGTGCCAGCAGTGACTCAAACCGGGGGGCTGGCTACACCTTC. Translated: CASSDSNRGAGYTF.

This clone was seen a single time. The gene calls are TRBV29-1 and TRBJ2-2; 9 nucleotides match TRBD1. With V trimmed by 7 bases and J by 6 bases, 12 bases remained unmatched. The CDR3 has 15 residues. The germline CDR1 and CDR2 sequences are SQVTM and ANQGSEA. As DNA, the CDR3 is TGCAGCGCCAAAGACAGGGGGTTACAATCCGGGGAGCTGTTTTTT. This sequence encodes CSAKDRGLQSGELFF.

J is TRBJ1-5 and V is TRBV27; D not resolved. Germline loops: CDR1 MNHEY, CDR2 SMNVEV (reference sequence). There are 13 residues in the CDR3. Trimming took off 7 bases at V and 2 bases at J, with 9 bases between the two ends. CDR3 DNA sequence: TGTGCCAGCATCGGACGGGGCAATCAGCCCCAGCATTTT. This gives the protein CASIGRGNQPQHF.

The chain couples TRBV7-9 to TRBJ2-5, with a tentative D call TRBD1 (6 bases). The J call is in doubt because the DNA end fits TRBJ2-7 better. The CDR3 is 13 amino acids. Germline loops: CDR1 SEHNR, CDR2 FQNEAQ (reference sequence). In DNA form, the CDR3 reads TGTGCCAGCAGAGGGGGACAATCCTACGAGCAGTACTTC. Translating gives CASRGGQSYEQYF.